What follows are 13 T cell receptor beta chains derived from one specimen sequenced in a study of blood T cell repertoires in COVID-19. The table came from immunoSEQ multiplex PCR; TCRdb's copy has only in-frame clones and leaves some out. The sample lists around 200,000 clones, about 86% seen once, with around 8.9% in the top ten. Input material: peripheral blood. The source of these receptors is a middle-aged man with active or convalescent COVID-19.

This rearrangement joins TRBV18 to TRBJ1-1, with TRBD1 identical over 11 bases. This CDR3 spans 14 amino acids. Germline V gene sequence: CDR1 KGHSH, CDR2 LQKENI. V shed 3 bases and J 4 bases; nucleotides not matched to a gene: 1. CDR3 nucleotide sequence: TGTGCCAGCTCACCGGGACAGGGGGGCACTGAAGCTTTCTTT. It encodes CASSPGQGGTEAFF.

This clone was counted a few times. The rearrangement uses TRBV5-1 and TRBJ2-3; D might be TRBD2 (6 bases). Trimming cost V 5 bases and J 0 bases, with 13 bases left between them. The germline gives CDR1 SGHRS, CDR2 YFSETQ. This CDR3 has 15 residues. The CDR3 DNA reads as TGCGCCAGCAGTAGGGACTCCACAAGCACAGATACGCAGTATTTT. Translated: CASSRDSTSTDTQYF.

The chain recombines TRBV19 with TRBJ1-3; the D gene is possibly TRBD1 (5 bases). V was shortened by 6 bases and J by 0 bases, with 15 bases between the two germline ends. The CDR3 is 16 amino acids. The germline V gene has CDR1 LNHDA and CDR2 SQIVND (reference sequence). CDR3 loop: CASRGGGILSGNTIYF. The CDR3 DNA reads TGTGCCAGTAGGGGCGGGGGGATCCTCTCTGGAAACACCATATATTTT. Full variable domain (rest looked up from reference TRBV19 and TRBJ1-3): DGGITQSPKYLFRKEGQNVTLSCEQNLNHDAMYWYRQDPGQGLRLIYYSQIVNDFQKGDIAEGYSVSREKKESFPLTVTSAQKNPTAFYLCASRGGGILSGNTIYFGEGSWLTVV.

The chain uses TRBV5-6 and TRBJ1-2; D might be TRBD1 (6 bases). The V and J ends lost 0 bases and 1 base respectively, with 10 bases between them. The CDR3 runs to 15 residues. CDR1 and CDR2 (germline): SGHDT, YYEEEE. The CDR3 spells CASSLGQGFNYGYTF. For the CDR3, the DNA is TGTGCCAGCAGCTTGGGTCAGGGGTTTAACTATGGCTACACCTTC.

The chain links TRBV30 to TRBJ1-4, with no clear D. Between the trimmed V and J ends, which lost 1 base and 5 bases, there was a span of 11 bases. The CDR3 is 14 amino acids. Germline CDR1 reads GTSNPN; CDR2 reads SVGIG (reference sequence). DNA of the CDR3: TGTGCCTGGAGTGACGGGATATCAAATGAAAAACTGTTTTTT. Its protein product is CAWSDGISNEKLFF.

This rearrangement joins TRBV29-1 to TRBJ2-5; tentative D call: TRBD1 (6 bases). The CDR3 runs to 14 residues. CDR1 and CDR2 (germline): SQVTM, ANQGSEA. Trimming stripped 6 bases from V and 2 bases from J, with 16 bases between. DNA of the CDR3: TGCAGCGTCGACCTACAGGGTCGTCAAGAGACCCAGTACTTC. Translation: CSVDLQGRQETQYF. Filled out from reference TRBV29-1 and TRBJ2-5, the complete variable domain reads SAVISQKPSRDICQRGTSLTIQCQVDSQVTMMFWYRQQPGQSLTLIATANQGSEATYESGFVIDKFPISRPNLTFSTLTVSNMSPEDSSIYLCSVDLQGRQETQYFGPGTRLLVL.

The chain employs TRBV7-9 and TRBJ2-7; 8 bases map to TRBD2. The trim removed 1 base at V and 5 bases at J, leaving 4 bases unmatched. CDR3 size: 14 residues. The V gene's germline CDR1 is SEHNR and CDR2 FQNEAQ (reference sequence). In nucleotides, the CDR3 is TGTGCCAGCAGCTTAGAAAGCGGGGGTGACGAGCAGTACTTC. This translates into CASSLESGGDEQYF. Variable domain in full (rest from reference TRBV7-9 and TRBJ2-7): DTGVSQNPRHKITKRGQNVTFRCDPISEHNRLYWYRQTLGQGPEFLTYFQNEAQLEKSRLLSDRFSAERPKGSFSTLEIQRTEQGDSAMYLCASSLESGGDEQYFGPGTRLTVT.

This clone occurred many times. The chain carries TRBV19 and TRBJ2-7, with D unclear. This CDR3 is built from 14 residues. Trimming removed 0 bases from V and 1 base from J, with 7 bases in between. Germline V gene data show CDR1 as LNHDA and CDR2 as SQIVND (reference sequence). The CDR3 region is CASSIEAGSYEQYF. CDR3 nucleotides: TGTGCCAGTAGTATAGAGGCAGGATCCTACGAGCAGTACTTC.

The chain couples TRBV6-5 to TRBJ2-3; 7 positions agree with TRBD1. The CDR3 runs 13 residues. Germline assignment: CDR1 MNHEY and CDR2 SVGAGI. Trimming cost V 6 bases and J 3 bases; bases outside gene matches: 3. CDR3 loop: CASRWTGTDTQYF. In nucleotides, the CDR3 is TGTGCCAGCAGGTGGACAGGAACAGATACGCAGTATTTT.

This clone came up once. The same CDR3 arises from other DNA sequences in this sample as well. The CDR3 nucleotides are TGTGCTAGTGGTTTGGTTCGCGGAGGGTTCTATAATTCACCCCTCCACTTT. Translated: CASGLVRGGFYNSPLHF. This chain joins TRBV12-5 and TRBJ1-6; D uncertain. V lost 0 bases and J lost 3, with 12 bases in between. The length of the CDR3 is 17 residues. Germline V lookup: CDR1 LGHNT, CDR2 FRNRAP.

As concerns this clone: A junction end diverges from the germline sequence, so it may reflect a read error. The CDR3 spells CARSQDGGWGGGEQFF. The CDR3 DNA is TGCGCCCGCAGCCAAGATGGGGGGTGGGGGGGCGGTGAGCAGTTCTTC. The chain couples TRBV4-3 to TRBJ2-1; D possibly corresponds to TRBD2 (7 bases). The CDR3 is made up of 16 amino acids. Germline CDR1 reads LGHNA; CDR2 reads YSLEER.

The V and J genes are TRBV12-5 and TRBJ1-2; 7 nucleotides agree with TRBD1. CDR3 size: 13 residues. J gave up 6 bases and V 3 bases, and 4 bases lay outside the gene matches. Germline CDR1 reads LGHNT; CDR2 reads FRNRAP. CDR3 residues: CASGFTGVHGYTF. The CDR3 nucleotides are TGTGCTAGTGGTTTTACAGGGGTGCATGGCTACACCTTC.

There are a few counts of this clone. This rearrangement joins TRBV24-1 to TRBJ2-1; 7 bases line up with TRBD2. Trimming took 5 bases from V and 4 from J; bases not matched to a gene: 7. The germline V gene has CDR1 KGHDR and CDR2 SFDVKD. The CDR3 totals 15 residues. The CDR3 nucleotides are TGTGCCACCAGTGGGGGAGGGAACCTTTACAATGAGCAGTTCTTC. Translated, it gives CATSGGGNLYNEQFF.